This T cell receptor beta chain was profiled in a study of brain T cells in children with intractable seizures. Study findings and constraints: Only CDR3 sequence similarity suggested viral specificity, without known HCMV serostatus.

The time point denotes: blood from clinic visit 5 months post-surgery; TSC patient then seizure free. The sequenced cases were selected for having the highest brain T cell transcript signatures. At least one anti-epileptic drug was given before surgery. Profiling relied on immunoSEQ multiplex PCR, and the TCRdb table lists in-frame clones only, not all of them. The sample carries 300,000 to 400,000 clones, about 93% recorded once. Note on this clone: Its antigen is undetermined.

The starting material was peripheral blood, obtained around 5 months after surgery. The TCR was taken from a boy under three years old with tuberous sclerosis and intractable seizures.

The CDR3 region is CASSYGGGNNEQFF. The CDR3, as DNA: TGTGCCAGCAGCTACGGGGGAGGCAACAATGAGCAGTTCTTC. The rearrangement links TRBV11-2 to TRBJ2-1; maybe TRBD2 (6 bases). Trimming shortened V by 4 bases and J by 5 bases, and 12 bases separated the two germline ends. Germline CDR1 SGHAT, CDR2 FQNNGV. The CDR3 sequence is 14 residues long.